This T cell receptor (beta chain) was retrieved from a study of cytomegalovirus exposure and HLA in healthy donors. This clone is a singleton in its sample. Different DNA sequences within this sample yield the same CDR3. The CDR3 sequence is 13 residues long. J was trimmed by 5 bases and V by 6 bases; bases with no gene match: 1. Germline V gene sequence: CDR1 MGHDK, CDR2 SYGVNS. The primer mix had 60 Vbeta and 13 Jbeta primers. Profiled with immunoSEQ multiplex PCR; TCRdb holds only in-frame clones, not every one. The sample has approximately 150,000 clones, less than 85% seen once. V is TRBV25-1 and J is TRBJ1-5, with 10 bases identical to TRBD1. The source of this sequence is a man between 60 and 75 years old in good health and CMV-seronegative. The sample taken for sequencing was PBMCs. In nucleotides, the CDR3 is TGTGCCAGCAGGGGACAGGGGTATCAGCCCCAGCATTTT. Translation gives CASRGQGYQPQHF.